This T cell receptor beta chain was captured in a study of blood T cell repertoires in COVID-19. At the level of the study: From T cells, B-cell-depleted T cells, or PBMCs came the material, which was cDNA or gDNA.

In germline, CDR1 is KGHSH, CDR2 LQKENI. The CDR3 is 17 residues long. V gave up 1 base and J gave up 4 bases, with 19 bases separating them. The table lists this clone with a count of one. TCRdb's copy holds only in-frame clones and misses some; the assay was immunoSEQ multiplex PCR. This table holds about 120,000 clones, over 70% found once. The chain is built from TRBV18 and TRBJ1-1; perhaps TRBD1 as D (5 bases). The source of this sequence is a man aged 70 or older with acute or convalescent COVID-19. The sample taken for sequencing was peripheral blood. Here the CDR3 reads CASSPRFQQGQGTEAFF. CDR3 nucleotides: TGTGCCAGCTCACCACGTTTCCAGCAGGGTCAGGGCACTGAAGCTTTCTTT.